This T cell receptor (beta chain) was found in a study of T cell repertoires in cytomegalovirus infection (dated by TCRdb to about 2019). Context from the whole study: The HLA type of each donor mattered for the analysis, because public TCR beta signatures pointed to carriage of CMV infection along with the matching HLA type.

Here is what the overall study found, with its caveats: The ex vivo response was dominated by HLA-C-restricted CMV-specific TCR beta clonotypes, and the single most frequent clonotype in two of eight donors was supplied by these HLA-C-restricted clonotypes. Carriers of CMV infection plus the relevant HLA type were discriminated by the cumulative frequency of public TCR beta family members in the study cohort and in an independent 352-donor cohort.

Taken from the germline V gene, the CDR1 and CDR2 loops are MDHEN and SYDVKM. The CDR3 covers 14 residues, taking in both the cysteine and the phenylalanine. The read is trimmed to its CDR3 DNA, 42 bases read in frame from base 1. Cut back by 4 bases and 1 base, the V and J ends lie 8 bases apart. This clonotype was seen only once. No antigen is known for it. A much bigger clone sits one base away, suggesting this may be a read error. Instrument used: Illumina HiSeq 1500. Using fastp trimming at Q25 and MiXCR clonotype assembly, TCRdb reanalyzed the public sequencing data and kept in-frame beta chains. Rows are unified per CDR3 protein, each entry keeping the most common DNA and genes. The sample includes around 210,000 distinct CDR3 sequences, with approximately 7% observed a single time. About 6% of the sample rests with the top ten.

The TCR was taken from a human donor in good health (CMV status not recorded). Some clones in this sample may be carry-over from other donors' samples. The source material was PBMCs. In this chain, TRBV28 is recombined with TRBJ1-5; the D gene lacks a confident call. The nucleotide sequence reads TGTGCCAGCAGTTCCTCAATGAGCAATCAGCCCCAGCATTTT. Its protein reads: CASSSSMSNQPQHF.